These 13 T cell receptor beta chains originate from one sample sequenced in a study of blood T cell repertoires in COVID-19. The protocol was immunoSEQ multiplex PCR, while the TCRdb copy is restricted to in-frame clones and leaves out a portion. This sample carries 150,000 to 200,000 clones, nearly 80% of them seen once, and the ten largest clones take about 28%. The specimen sequenced was peripheral blood. These receptors were collected from a woman aged 70-85 years with acute or convalescent COVID-19.

This clone was found once. V and J are TRBV5-1 and TRBJ1-2; 9 bases are a match to TRBD1. Unmatched junction bases numbered 9, after V lost 2 bases and J lost 7 bases. Germline values: CDR1 SGHRS, CDR2 YFSETQ. The CDR3 is made up of 15 amino acids. CDR3 nucleotides: TGCGCCAGCAGCTTAACGACAGGGGGTTTTGGTGGCTACACCTTC. Encoded protein: CASSLTTGGFGGYTF. The full variable domain, with the rest looked up from reference TRBV5-1 and TRBJ1-2, is KAGVTQTPRYLIKTRGQQVTLSCSPISGHRSVSWYQQTPGQGLQFLFEYFSETQRNKGNFPGRFSGRQFSNSRSEMNVSTLELGDSALYLCASSLTTGGFGGYTFGSGTRLTVV.

This clone was counted only a few times. J is TRBJ1-3 and V is TRBV2, with D unclear. Looked up from germline, CDR1 is SNHLY and CDR2 is FYNNEI. The CDR3 spans 15 residues. V lost 7 bases, J lost 0 bases, and 13 bases lay in between. DNA of the CDR3: TGTGCCAGCACCCGCACGGGGAACTCTGGAAACACCATATATTTT. It encodes CASTRTGNSGNTIYF.

The genes are TRBV11-2 and TRBJ1-4, with D possibly TRBD1 on 5 matching bases. V shed 2 bases and J shed 11 bases, with 15 bases lying between them. CDR3 length: 14 amino acids. Germline CDR1 reads SGHAT; CDR2 reads FQNNGV. The CDR3 spells CASSLSSGSGKLFF. The CDR3 nucleotides read TGTGCCAGCAGCTTATCTTCAGGGTCTGGGAAACTGTTTTTT.

The rearrangement uses TRBV21-1 and TRBJ1-6; the D call in the table, TRBD1, was not verified against the DNA. TRBV21-1 counts as a pseudogene. CDR3 length: 15 residues. For the CDR3, the DNA is TGTGCCAGCAGCACTCGGGACAGGGGAAGGTCACCCCTCCACTTT. Amino acids: CASSTRDRGRSPLHF.

This clone appeared a single time. The V gene is TRBV9, the J gene TRBJ2-5, with D possibly TRBD2 on 6 matching bases. CDR1 is SGDLS and CDR2 is YYNGEE in the germline V gene. V was pared by 0 bases and J by 4 bases, with 16 bases between. The CDR3 is made up of 16 amino acids. Written as DNA, the CDR3 is TGTGCCAGCAGCGTAGGGAGGCGGGGAATGACAGAGACCCAGTACTTC. Its protein product is CASSVGRRGMTETQYF.

The chain combines TRBV5-1 with TRBJ2-7, with D possibly being TRBD1 (6 bases). Germline lookup yields CDR1 SGHRS and CDR2 YFSETQ. V was shortened by 5 bases and J by 0 bases, with 9 bases between the two germline ends. The CDR3 is 13 amino acids. As DNA, the CDR3 is TGCGCCAGCAGTACAGGGAGCTCCTACGAGCAGTACTTC. Its protein is CASSTGSSYEQYF.

The CDR3 protein is CASSPLAGSEQYF. The CDR3 DNA sequence: TGTGCCAGCTCACCCCTGGCTGGGAGCGAGCAGTACTTC. The gene calls are TRBV18 and TRBJ2-7; D might be TRBD2 (5 bases). With 3 bases removed from V and 6 bases from J, the gap between germline ends came to 12 bases. In germline, CDR1 is KGHSH, CDR2 LQKENI. The CDR3 spans 13 residues.

This clone was detected once. The chain employs TRBV7-2 and TRBJ2-7, with 10 bases fitting TRBD1. This CDR3 contains 15 residues. Germline CDR1 SGHTA, CDR2 FQGNSA. J lost 6 bases, V lost 0 bases, and 5 bases had no gene match. CDR3 loop: CASSLARDRGIEQYF. CDR3 nucleotides: TGTGCCAGCAGCTTAGCACGGGACAGGGGCATCGAGCAGTACTTC.

V usage is TRBV5-1 and J usage is TRBJ1-2, with 7 bases lining up with TRBD1. CDR3 length: 14 residues. Germline V lookup: CDR1 SGHRS, CDR2 YFSETQ. The V and J ends lost 0 bases and 4 bases, in that order; junction bases with no gene match: 3. CDR3 amino acids: CASSLDGTVYGYTF. CDR3 DNA sequence: TGCGCCAGCAGCTTGGACGGGACAGTCTATGGCTACACCTTC.

This chain links TRBV10-3 with TRBJ2-7; 10 bases are shared with TRBD2. Germline assignment: CDR1 ENHRY and CDR2 SYGVKD. V lost 11 bases and J lost 7; bases outside the gene matches: 14. The CDR3 totals 14 residues. CDR3 sequence: CASGEAGGPREQYF. CDR3 nucleotides: TGTGCCTCGGGGGAAGCGGGAGGGCCCCGAGAGCAGTACTTC.

The chain has TRBV6-2 or TRBV6-3 and TRBJ2-7; TRBD1 matches 8 bases. CDR1 is MNHEY, CDR2 SVGEGT, per germline. V lost 4 bases and J lost 3; bases outside the gene matches: 11. The CDR3 loop spans 16 amino acids. The CDR3 sequence is CASSSPGQGSLYEQYF. The CDR3 coding sequence is TGTGCCAGCAGTTCTCCCGGACAGGGAAGCCTCTACGAGCAGTACTTC.

This chain joins TRBV30 and TRBJ2-7; 7 bases fit TRBD2. This CDR3 is built from 12 residues. With V trimmed by 3 bases and J by 3 bases, 2 bases remained unmatched. Germline V gene sequence: CDR1 GTSNPN, CDR2 SVGIG (reference sequence). CDR3 region: CAWRASGYEQYF. In DNA form, the CDR3 reads TGTGCCTGGAGGGCTAGCGGCTACGAGCAGTACTTC.

V usage is TRBV7-2 and J usage is TRBJ1-5; 8 nucleotides line up with TRBD1. CDR3 length: 17 amino acids. V gave up 4 bases and J gave up 0 bases; unmatched junction bases: 8. Germline V gene data show CDR1 as SGHTA and CDR2 as FQGNSA. The DNA for the CDR3 is TGTGCCAGCAGCTCGGGGACAGGCTTACGTAGCAATCAGCCCCAGCATTTT. Translation: CASSSGTGLRSNQPQHF. The full variable domain, rest sourced from reference TRBV7-2 and TRBJ1-5, is GAGVSQSPSNKVTEKGKDVELRCDPISGHTALYWYRQSLGQGLEFLIYFQGNSAPDKSGLPSDRFSAERTGGSVSTLTIQRTQQEDSAVYLCASSSGTGLRSNQPQHFGDGTRLSIL.